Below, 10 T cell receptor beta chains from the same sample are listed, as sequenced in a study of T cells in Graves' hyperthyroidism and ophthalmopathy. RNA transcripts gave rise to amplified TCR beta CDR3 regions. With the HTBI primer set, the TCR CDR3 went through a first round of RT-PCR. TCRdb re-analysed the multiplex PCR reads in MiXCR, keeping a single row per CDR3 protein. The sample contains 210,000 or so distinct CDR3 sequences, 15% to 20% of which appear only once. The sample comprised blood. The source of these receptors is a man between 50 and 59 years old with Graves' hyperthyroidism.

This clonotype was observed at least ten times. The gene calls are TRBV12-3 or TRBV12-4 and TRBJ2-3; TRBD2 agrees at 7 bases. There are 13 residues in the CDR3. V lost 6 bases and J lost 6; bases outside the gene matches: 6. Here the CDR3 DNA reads TGTGCCAGCAGCCGGGGAGGGGACGATACGCAGTATTTT. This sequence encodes CASSRGGDDTQYF.

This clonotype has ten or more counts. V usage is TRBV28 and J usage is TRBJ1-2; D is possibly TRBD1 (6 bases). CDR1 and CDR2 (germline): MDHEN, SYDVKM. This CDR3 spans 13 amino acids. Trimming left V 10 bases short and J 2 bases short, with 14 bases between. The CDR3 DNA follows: TGTGCCACCGGACAGCATGTCAACTATGGCTACACCTTC. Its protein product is CATGQHVNYGYTF.

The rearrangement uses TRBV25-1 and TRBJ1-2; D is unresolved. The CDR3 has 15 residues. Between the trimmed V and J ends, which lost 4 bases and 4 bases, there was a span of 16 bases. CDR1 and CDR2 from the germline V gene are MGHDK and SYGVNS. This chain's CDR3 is CASSGIGTDLYGYTF. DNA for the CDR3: TGTGCCAGCAGTGGTATAGGAACCGACCTCTATGGCTACACCTTC.

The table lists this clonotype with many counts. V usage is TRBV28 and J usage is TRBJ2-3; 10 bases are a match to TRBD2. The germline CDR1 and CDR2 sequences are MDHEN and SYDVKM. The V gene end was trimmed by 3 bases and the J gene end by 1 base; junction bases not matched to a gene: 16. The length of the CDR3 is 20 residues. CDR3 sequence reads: CASSFRASGSGGLGTDTQYF. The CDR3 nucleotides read TGTGCCAGCAGTTTCAGGGCTAGCGGGAGTGGGGGCCTTGGCACAGATACGCAGTATTTT.

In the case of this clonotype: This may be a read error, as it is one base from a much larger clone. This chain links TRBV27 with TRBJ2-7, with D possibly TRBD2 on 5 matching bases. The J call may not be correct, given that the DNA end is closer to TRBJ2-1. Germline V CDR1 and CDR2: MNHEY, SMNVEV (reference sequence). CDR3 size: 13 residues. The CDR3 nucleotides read TGTGCCAGCAGCCGTGTGGACTCCTACGAGCAGTTCTTC. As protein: CASSRVDSYEQFF.

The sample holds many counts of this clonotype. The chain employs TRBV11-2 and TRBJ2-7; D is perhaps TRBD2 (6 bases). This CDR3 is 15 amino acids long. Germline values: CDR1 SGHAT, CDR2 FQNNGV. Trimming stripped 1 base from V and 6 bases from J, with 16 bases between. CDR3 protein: CASSLGRGQIPEQYF. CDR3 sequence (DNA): TGTGCCAGCAGCTTAGGGCGGGGCCAGATCCCCGAGCAGTACTTC.

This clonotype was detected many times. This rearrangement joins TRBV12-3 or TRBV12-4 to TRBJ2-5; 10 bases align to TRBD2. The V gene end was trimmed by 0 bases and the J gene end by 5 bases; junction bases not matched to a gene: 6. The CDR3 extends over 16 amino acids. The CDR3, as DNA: TGTGCCAGCAGTTTAGCGAGCGGGAGGGCCCTGGAGACCCAGTACTTC. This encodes CASSLASGRALETQYF.

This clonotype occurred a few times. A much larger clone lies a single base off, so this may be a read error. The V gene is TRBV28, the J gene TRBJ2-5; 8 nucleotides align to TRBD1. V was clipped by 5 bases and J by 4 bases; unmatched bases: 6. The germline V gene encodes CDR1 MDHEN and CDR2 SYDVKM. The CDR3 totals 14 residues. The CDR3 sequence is CASSEDRALETQYF. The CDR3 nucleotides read TGTGCCAGCAGTGAGGACAGGGCCCTAGAGACCCAGTACTTC.

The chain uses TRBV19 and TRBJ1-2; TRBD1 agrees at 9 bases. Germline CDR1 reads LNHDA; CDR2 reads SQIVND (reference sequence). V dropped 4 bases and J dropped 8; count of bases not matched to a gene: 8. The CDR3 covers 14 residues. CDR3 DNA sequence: TGTGCCAGTAGTACCTTGGACAGGGGTAGAGGCTACACCTTC. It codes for CASSTLDRGRGYTF.

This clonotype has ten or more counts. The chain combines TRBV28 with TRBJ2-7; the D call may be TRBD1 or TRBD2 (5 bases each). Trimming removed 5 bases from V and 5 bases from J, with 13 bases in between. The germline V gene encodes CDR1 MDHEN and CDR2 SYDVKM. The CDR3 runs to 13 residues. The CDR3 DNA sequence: TGTGCCAGCAGTGGTGGGACCTATGACGAGCAGTACTTC. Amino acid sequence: CASSGGTYDEQYF.